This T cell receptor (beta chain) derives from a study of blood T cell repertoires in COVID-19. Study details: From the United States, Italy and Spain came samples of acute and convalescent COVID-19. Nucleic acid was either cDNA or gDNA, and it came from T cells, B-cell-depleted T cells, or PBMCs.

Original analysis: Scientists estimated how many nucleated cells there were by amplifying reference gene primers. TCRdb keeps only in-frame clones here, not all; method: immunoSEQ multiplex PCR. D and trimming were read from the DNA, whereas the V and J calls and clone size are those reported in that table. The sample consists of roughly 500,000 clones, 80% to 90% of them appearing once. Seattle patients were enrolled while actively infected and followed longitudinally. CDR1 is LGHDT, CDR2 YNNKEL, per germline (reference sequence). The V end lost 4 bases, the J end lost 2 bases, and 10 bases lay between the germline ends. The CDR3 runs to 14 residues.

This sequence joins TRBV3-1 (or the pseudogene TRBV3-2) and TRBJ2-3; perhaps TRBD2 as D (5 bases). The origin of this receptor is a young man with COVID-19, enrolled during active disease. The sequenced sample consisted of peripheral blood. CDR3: CASSLLGSTDTQYF. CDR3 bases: TGTGCCAGCAGCCTACTAGGGTCCACAGATACGCAGTATTTT.